These T cell receptor beta chains were read from a single sample in a study of T cells in Graves' hyperthyroidism and ophthalmopathy. TCRdb itself ran the multiplex PCR reads through MiXCR, one entry per CDR3 protein. Of 250,000 to 300,000 distinct CDR3 sequences in the sample, about an eighth are singletons; the top ten hold 6% to 8%. The specimen sequenced was blood. Receptor source: a woman in her twenties or thirties with Graves' hyperthyroidism that later progressed to Graves' ophthalmopathy. CDR3s include the opening cysteine and the closing phenylalanine or tryptophan. The order of the fields is clone size, D gene, V gene, J gene, CDR3 DNA, CDR3 protein. D genes are given only for firm matches. Part of the rows lack a size; the others show once, few, many or a class for expanded clones.

many	TRBD2	TRBV7-2	TRBJ2-7	TGTGCCAGCAGACCCTGGGTATCTAGCGGGTCCTACGAGCAGTACTTC	CASRPWVSSGSYEQYF
many	-	TRBV6-1	TRBJ2-3	TGTGCCAGCAGCCCCTTAGCAGCGGAGGGGACAGATACGCAGTATTTT	CASSPLAAEGTDTQYF
-	-	TRBV18	TRBJ2-7	TGTGCCAGCTCACAACAGGGCGCCTACGAGCAGTACTTC	CASSQQGAYEQYF
many	-	TRBV28	TRBJ1-5	TGTGCCAGCAGTTTGCCCAGAGGTTATAGCAATCAGCCCCAGCATTTT	CASSLPRGYSNQPQHF
few	TRBD1	TRBV5-4	TRBJ2-1	TGTGCCAGCAGCTGGGGACAGGGGGCCTATGAGCAGTTCTTC	CASSWGQGAYEQFF
many	-	TRBV3-1	TRBJ2-7	TGTGCCAGCAGCCAACCGCCCGCTGGCGAGCAGTACTTC	CASSQPPAGEQYF
many	TRBD2	TRBV19	TRBJ2-1	TGTGCCAGTCTTGGGACTAGCGGGAGGGGTGCCTACAATGAGCAGTTCTTC	CASLGTSGRGAYNEQFF
few	-	TRBV4-2	TRBJ2-3	TGTGCCAGCAGCCAAGAAACAGGGCCTCGCACAGATACGCAGTATTTT	CASSQETGPRTDTQYF
many	TRBD1	TRBV27	TRBJ2-5	TGTGCCTCTCGACAGGGGGAGACCCAGTACTTC	CASRQGETQYF
-	-	TRBV5-7	TRBJ2-3	TGTGCCAGCAGGGACCAGGCAGATACGCAGTATTTT	CASRDQADTQYF
many	TRBD1	TRBV27	TRBJ1-2	TGTGCCAGCAGTCCCGTCGGACAGGTTCCTGGCTACACCTTC	CASSPVGQVPGYTF
many	-	TRBV3-1	TRBJ2-3	TGTGCCAGCAGCCAACCTGGGGCAGGGATTAATACGCAGTATTTT	CASSQPGAGINTQYF
many	-	TRBV20-1	TRBJ1-5	TGCAGTGCTAGCTCCGGGACCGTTAATCAGCCCCAGCATTTT	CSASSGTVNQPQHF
many	TRBD2	TRBV3-1	TRBJ2-7	TGTGCCAGCAGCTATGGACTAGCGGGCGTGACCTACGAGCAGTACTTC	CASSYGLAGVTYEQYF
many	-	TRBV6-5	TRBJ1-2	TGTGCCAGCAGTTACTCTGGGCTCTATGGCTACACCTTC	CASSYSGLYGYTF